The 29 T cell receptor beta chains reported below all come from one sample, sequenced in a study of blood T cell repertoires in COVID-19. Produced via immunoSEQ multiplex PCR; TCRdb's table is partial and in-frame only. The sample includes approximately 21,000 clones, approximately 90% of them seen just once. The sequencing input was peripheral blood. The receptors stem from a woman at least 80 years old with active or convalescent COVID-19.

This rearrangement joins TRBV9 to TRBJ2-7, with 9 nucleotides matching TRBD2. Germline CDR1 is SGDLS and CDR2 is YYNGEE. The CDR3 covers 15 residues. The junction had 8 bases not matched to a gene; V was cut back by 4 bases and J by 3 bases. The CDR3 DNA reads TGTGCCAGCAGCCCCAGGGGTAGCGGGGGCTACGAGCAGTACTTC. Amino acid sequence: CASSPRGSGGYEQYF.

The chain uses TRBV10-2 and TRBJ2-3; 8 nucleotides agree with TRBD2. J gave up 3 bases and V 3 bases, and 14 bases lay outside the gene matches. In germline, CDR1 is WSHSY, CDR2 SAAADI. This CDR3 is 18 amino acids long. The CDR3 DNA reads TGCGCCAGCAGTGAAGTAGGAGACCCGGGGGGGAGGACAGATACGCAGTATTTT. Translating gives CASSEVGDPGGRTDTQYF.

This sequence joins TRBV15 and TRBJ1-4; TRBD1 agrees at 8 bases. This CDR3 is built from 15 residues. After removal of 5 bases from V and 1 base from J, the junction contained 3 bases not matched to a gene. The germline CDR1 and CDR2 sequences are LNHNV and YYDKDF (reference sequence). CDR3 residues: CATSADRVTNEKLFF. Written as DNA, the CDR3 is TGTGCCACCAGCGCGGACAGGGTAACTAATGAAAAACTGTTTTTT.

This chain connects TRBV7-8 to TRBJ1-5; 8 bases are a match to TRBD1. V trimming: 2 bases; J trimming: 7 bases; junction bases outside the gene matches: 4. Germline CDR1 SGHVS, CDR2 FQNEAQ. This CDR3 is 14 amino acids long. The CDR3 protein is CASSLRTGSQPQHF. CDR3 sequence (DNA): TGTGCCAGCAGCTTACGGACAGGGAGCCAGCCCCAGCATTTT.

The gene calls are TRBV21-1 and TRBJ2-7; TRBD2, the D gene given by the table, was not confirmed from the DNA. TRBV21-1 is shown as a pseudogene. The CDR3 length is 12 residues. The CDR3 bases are TGTGCCAGCAGCAATCGGGCCTACGAGCAGTACTTC. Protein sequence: CASSNRAYEQYF.

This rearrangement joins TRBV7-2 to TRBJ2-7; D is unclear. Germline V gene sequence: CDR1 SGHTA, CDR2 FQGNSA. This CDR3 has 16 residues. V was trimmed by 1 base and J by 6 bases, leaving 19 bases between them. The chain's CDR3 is CASSLGPIGPGLEQYF. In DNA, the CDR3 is TGTGCCAGCAGCTTAGGCCCTATCGGTCCTGGGCTCGAGCAGTACTTC.

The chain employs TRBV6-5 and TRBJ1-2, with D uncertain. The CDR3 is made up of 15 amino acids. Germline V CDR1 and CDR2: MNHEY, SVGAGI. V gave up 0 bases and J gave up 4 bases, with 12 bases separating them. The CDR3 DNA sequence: TGTGCCAGCAGTTACTCCGCCGGAGTAGTCTATGGCTACACCTTC. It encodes CASSYSAGVVYGYTF.

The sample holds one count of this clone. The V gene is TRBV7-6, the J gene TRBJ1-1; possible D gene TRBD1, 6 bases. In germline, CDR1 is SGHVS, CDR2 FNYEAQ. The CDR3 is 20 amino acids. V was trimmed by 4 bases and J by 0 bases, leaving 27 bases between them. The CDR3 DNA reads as TGTGCCAGCAGCTACAGGGCGTATATAAGCGGATCTGGGATGAACACTGAAGCTTTCTTT. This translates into CASSYRAYISGSGMNTEAFF.

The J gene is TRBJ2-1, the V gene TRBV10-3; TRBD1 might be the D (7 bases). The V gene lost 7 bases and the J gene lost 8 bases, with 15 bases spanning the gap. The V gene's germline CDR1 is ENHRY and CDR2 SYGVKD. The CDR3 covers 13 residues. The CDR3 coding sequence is TGTGCCATCACCGATACAGGGGAGGATGAGCAGTTCTTC. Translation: CAITDTGEDEQFF.

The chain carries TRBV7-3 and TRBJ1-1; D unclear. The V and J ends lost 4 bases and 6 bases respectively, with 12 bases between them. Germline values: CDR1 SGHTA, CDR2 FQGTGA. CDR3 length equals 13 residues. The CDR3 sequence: CASSSQTAAEAFF. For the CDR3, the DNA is TGTGCCAGCAGCTCCCAAACGGCGGCTGAAGCTTTCTTT.

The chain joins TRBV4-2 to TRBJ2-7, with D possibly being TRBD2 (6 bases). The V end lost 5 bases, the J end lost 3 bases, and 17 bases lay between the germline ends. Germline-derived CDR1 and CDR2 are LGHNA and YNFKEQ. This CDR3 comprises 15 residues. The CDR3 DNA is TGTGCCAGCAGCTCCCAACTCGGCGGGAACTACGAGCAGTACTTC. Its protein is CASSSQLGGNYEQYF.

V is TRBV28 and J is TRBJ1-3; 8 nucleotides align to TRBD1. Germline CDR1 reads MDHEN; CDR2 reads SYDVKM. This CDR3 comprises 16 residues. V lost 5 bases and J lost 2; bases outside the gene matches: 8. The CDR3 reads CASSTRTGKTGNTIYF. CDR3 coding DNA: TGTGCCAGCAGTACTCGGACAGGGAAGACTGGAAACACCATATATTTT.

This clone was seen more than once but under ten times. The chain's CDR3 is CASTARGTEAFF. The CDR3 nucleotides are TGTGCCAGCACCGCTCGAGGGACTGAAGCTTTCTTT. This chain connects TRBV6-5 to TRBJ1-1; D gene uncertain. V lost 7 bases to trimming and J lost 5 bases, with 11 bases between them. Germline assignment: CDR1 MNHEY and CDR2 SVGAGI. CDR3 size: 12 residues.

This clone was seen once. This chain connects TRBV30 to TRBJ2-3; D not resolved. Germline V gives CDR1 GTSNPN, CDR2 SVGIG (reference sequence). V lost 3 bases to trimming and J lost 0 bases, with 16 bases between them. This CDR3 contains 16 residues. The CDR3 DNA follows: TGTGCCTGGAGCCAAAATATGGCCACAAGCACAGATACGCAGTATTTT. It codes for CAWSQNMATSTDTQYF.

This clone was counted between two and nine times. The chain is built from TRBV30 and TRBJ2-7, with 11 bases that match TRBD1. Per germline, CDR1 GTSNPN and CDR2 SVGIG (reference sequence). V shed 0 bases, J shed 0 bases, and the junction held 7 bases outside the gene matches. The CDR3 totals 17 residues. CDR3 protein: CAWSVLMGTGGSYEQYF. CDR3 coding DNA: TGTGCCTGGAGTGTACTTATGGGGACAGGGGGCTCCTACGAGCAGTACTTC.

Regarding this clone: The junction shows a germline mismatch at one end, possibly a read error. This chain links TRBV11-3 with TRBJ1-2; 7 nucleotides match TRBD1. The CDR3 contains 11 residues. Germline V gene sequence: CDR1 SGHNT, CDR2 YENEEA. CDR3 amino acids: CASSFPGQLTF. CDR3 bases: TGTGCCAGCAGCTTCCCGGGACAGCTAACTTTC.

CDR3 DNA: TGTGCCAGCAGCTTAATTTCAGGCCCTAACTATGGCTACACCTTC. This encodes CASSLISGPNYGYTF. The chain recombines TRBV7-8 with TRBJ1-2; D unclear. This CDR3 has 15 amino acids. CDR1 and CDR2 from the germline V gene are SGHVS and FQNEAQ. V dropped 2 bases and J dropped 0 bases, with 10 bases sitting between them.

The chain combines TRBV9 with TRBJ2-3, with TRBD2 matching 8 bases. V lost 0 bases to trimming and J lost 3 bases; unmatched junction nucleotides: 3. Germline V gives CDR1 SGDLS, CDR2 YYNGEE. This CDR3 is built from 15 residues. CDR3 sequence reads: CASSVVASGTDTQYF. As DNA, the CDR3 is TGTGCCAGCAGCGTAGTAGCTAGCGGGACAGATACGCAGTATTTT.

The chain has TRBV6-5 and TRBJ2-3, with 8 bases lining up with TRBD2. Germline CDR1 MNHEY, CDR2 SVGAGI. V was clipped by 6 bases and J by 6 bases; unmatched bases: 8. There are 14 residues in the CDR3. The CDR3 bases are TGTGCCAGCAGGTGGCGGACTAGCTTCGATACGCAGTATTTT. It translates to CASRWRTSFDTQYF.

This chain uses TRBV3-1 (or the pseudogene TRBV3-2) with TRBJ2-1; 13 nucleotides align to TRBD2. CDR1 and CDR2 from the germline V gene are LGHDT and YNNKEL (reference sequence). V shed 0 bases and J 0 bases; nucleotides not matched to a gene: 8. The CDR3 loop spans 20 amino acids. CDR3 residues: CASSQDGGLAGLSSYNEQFF. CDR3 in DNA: TGTGCCAGCAGCCAAGACGGGGGACTAGCGGGACTGAGCTCCTACAATGAGCAGTTCTTC.

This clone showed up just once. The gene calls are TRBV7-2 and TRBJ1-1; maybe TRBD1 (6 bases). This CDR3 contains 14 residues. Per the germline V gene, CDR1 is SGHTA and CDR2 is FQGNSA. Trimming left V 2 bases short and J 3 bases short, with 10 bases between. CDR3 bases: TGTGCCAGCAGCTTAATCCAGGGGTACACTGAAGCTTTCTTT. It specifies CASSLIQGYTEAFF.

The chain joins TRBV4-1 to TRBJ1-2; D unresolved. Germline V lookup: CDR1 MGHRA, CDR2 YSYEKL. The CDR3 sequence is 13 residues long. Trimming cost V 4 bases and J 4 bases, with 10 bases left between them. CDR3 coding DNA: TGCGCCAGCAGCCTACCCGGGAGCTATGGCTACACCTTC. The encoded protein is CASSLPGSYGYTF.

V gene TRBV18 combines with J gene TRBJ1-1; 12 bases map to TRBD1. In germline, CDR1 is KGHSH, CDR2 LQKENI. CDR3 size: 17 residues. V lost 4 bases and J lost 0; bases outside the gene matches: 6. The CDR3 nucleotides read TGTGCCAGCTCACGGGGACAGGGGGCGCGTTTGAACACTGAAGCTTTCTTT. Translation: CASSRGQGARLNTEAFF. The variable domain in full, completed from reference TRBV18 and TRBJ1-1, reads NAGVMQNPRHLVRRRGQEARLRCSPMKGHSHVYWYRQLPEEGLKFMVYLQKENIIDESGMPKERFSAEFPKEGPSILRIQQVVRGDSAAYFCASSRGQGARLNTEAFFGQGTRLTVV.

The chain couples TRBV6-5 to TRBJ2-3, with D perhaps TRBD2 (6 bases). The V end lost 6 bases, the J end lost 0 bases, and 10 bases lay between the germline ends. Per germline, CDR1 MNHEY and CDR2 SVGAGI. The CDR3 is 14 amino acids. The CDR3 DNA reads TGTGCCAGCAGAGGACTAACTAGCACAGATACGCAGTATTTT. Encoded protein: CASRGLTSTDTQYF.

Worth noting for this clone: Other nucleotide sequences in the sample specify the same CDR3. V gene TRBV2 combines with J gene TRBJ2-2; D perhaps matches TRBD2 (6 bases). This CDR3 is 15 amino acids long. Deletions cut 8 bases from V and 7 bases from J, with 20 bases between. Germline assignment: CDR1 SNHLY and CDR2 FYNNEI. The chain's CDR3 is CASFPLATTFGELFF. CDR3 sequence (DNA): TGTGCCAGCTTCCCGCTAGCGACTACTTTCGGGGAGCTGTTTTTT.

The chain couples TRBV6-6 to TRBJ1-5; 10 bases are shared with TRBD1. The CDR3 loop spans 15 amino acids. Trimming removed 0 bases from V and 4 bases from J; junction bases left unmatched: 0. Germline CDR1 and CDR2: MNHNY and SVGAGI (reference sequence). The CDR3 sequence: CASSYSDRGNQPQHF. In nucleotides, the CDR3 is TGTGCCAGCAGTTACTCGGACAGGGGGAATCAGCCCCAGCATTTT.

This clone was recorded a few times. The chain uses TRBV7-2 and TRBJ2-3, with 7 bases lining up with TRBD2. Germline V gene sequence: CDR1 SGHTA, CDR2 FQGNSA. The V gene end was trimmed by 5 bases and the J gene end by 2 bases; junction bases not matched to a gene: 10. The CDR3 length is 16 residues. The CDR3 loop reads CASSLLDGGFTDTQYF. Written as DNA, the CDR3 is TGTGCCAGCAGCCTCCTGGACGGGGGGTTCACAGATACGCAGTATTTT.

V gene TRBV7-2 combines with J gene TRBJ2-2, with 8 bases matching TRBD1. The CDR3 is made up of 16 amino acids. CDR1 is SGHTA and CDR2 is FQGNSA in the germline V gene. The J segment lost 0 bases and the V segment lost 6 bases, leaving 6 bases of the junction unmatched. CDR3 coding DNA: TGTGCCAGCAGTCTACAGGGGGGTTCGAACACCGGGGAGCTGTTTTTT. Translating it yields CASSLQGGSNTGELFF.

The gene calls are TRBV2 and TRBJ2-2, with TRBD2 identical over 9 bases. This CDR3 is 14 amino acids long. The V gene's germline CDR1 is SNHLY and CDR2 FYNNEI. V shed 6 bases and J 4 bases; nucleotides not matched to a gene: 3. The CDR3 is CASRATSGTGELFF. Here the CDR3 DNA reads TGTGCCAGCAGAGCGACTAGCGGCACCGGGGAGCTGTTTTTT.